Here is one T cell receptor (beta chain) with its context. Its specificity is not known. The data were produced by immunoSEQ multiplex PCR, yet TCRdb's version contains in-frame clones alone and is incomplete. The table shows 85,000 to 95,000 clones, with 85% to 95% occurring only once. This sample was taken from a study of siplizumab effects on memory and regulatory T cells. Germline V gene sequence: CDR1 SGHVS, CDR2 FQNEAQ. Trimming took off 4 bases at V and 7 bases at J, with 16 bases between the two ends. The CDR3 extends over 14 amino acids. Regarding the study as a whole: Siplizumab brought about a significant reduction in alloreactive sequences traceable to unstimulated CD4+ memory cells. For siplizumab cultures, the suppressive function of their proliferating Tregs was not confirmed. Naive T cells appeared more varied than memory cells and looked like key alloresponse contributors. Assignment of a naive or memory phenotype failed for roughly 75-97% of the proliferating CD4+ or CD8+ clones.

The clonotype was recovered from a human donor in good health. Material: non-Treg CD4+ T cells sorted from blood. V is TRBV7-8 and J is TRBJ1-2; D perhaps matches TRBD1 (5 bases). The CDR3 sequence is CASSSPGEGRGYTF. For the CDR3, the DNA is TGTGCCAGCAGCTCTCCAGGAGAGGGGCGTGGCTACACCTTC.